A selection of T cell receptor beta chains follows, all from one sample in a study of T cell changes during pregnancy in multiple sclerosis. Measured with immunoSEQ multiplex PCR; TCRdb has only the in-frame clones, and not every one. The sample lists roughly 67,000 clones, approximately 90% seen once, with 1.4% to 1.5% in the top ten. This specimen was peripheral blood, taken in the second trimester of pregnancy. These receptor sequences come from a female donor with multiple sclerosis, enrolled in a pregnancy study. CDR3s include the opening cysteine and the closing phenylalanine or tryptophan. The D gene is left open where the match is weak. The size of a clone is reported for some rows only, either as once, few or many, or as a class for expanded clones.

>14|TRBJ2-5|TRBV28|-|TRBD1
TGTGCCAGCAGTTCGGCCAGGGGGCAGGAGACCCAGTACTTC
CASSSARGQETQYF
>14|TRBJ1-1|TRBV11-2|-|TRBD1
TGTGCCAGCAGCCCCGGACAGGGGTGGGAAGAAGCTTTCTTT
CASSPGQGWEEAFF
>16|TRBJ2-1|TRBV14|-|TRBD2
TGTGCCAGCAGCCAAGAAGGCCTAGCGGGAGTCTATGAGCAGTTCTTC
CASSQEGLAGVYEQFF
>14|TRBJ2-1|TRBV30|-|-
TGTGCCTGGAGGGACTACTACTCCTACAATGAGCAGTTCTTC
CAWRDYYSYNEQFF
>14|TRBJ1-4|TRBV6-1|-|-
TGTGCCAGCAGTGAGCCGGGACTTAATGAAAAACTGTTTTTT
CASSEPGLNEKLFF
>12|TRBJ2-3|TRBV10-3|-|-
TGTGCCATCAGACAATCCACAGATACGCAGTATTTT
CAIRQSTDTQYF
>14|TRBJ2-2|TRBV11-3|-|-
TGTGCCAGCAGCTCGGACACCGACACCGGGGAGCTGTTTTTT
CASSSDTDTGELFF
>14|TRBJ1-6|TRBV7-9|-|-
TGTGCCAGCAGCTTTGAGGGTGTCGGCCCACCCCTCCACTTT
CASSFEGVGPPLHF
>17|TRBJ1-2|TRBV9|-|TRBD1
TGTGCCAGCAGCCTGCGACAGGGAGATCCTTGGGACTATGGCTACACCTTC
CASSLRQGDPWDYGYTF
>15|TRBJ2-7|TRBV6-5|once|TRBD2
TGTGCCAGCAGTTACCTCAGGGCGGGAGTCCGCGAGCAGTACTTC
CASSYLRAGVREQYF
>15|TRBJ2-1|TRBV7-8|-|TRBD1
TGTGCCAGCAGCTTCCTCGGACAGGTGGAAATAGGGCAGTTCTTC
CASSFLGQVEIGQFF
>14|TRBJ2-2|TRBV19|few|TRBD1
TGTGCCAGTAGTTTCCGGGACAGGGGCTGGGAGCTGTTTTTT
CASSFRDRGWELFF
>13|TRBJ1-4|TRBV11-2|-|-
TGTGCCAGCAGCCTCCGGGAGAATGAAAAACTGTTTTTT
CASSLRENEKLFF
>14|TRBJ2-3|TRBV5-5|-|TRBD1
TGTGCCAGCAGCTTCCGGGACAGGACAGATACGCAGTATTTT
CASSFRDRTDTQYF
>16|TRBJ2-5|TRBV13|-|TRBD2
TGTGCCAGCAGCCTCATGGCGGGGGGCAACCAAGAGACCCAGTACTTC
CASSLMAGGNQETQYF
>13|TRBJ2-1|TRBV6-5|-|-
TGTGCCAGCACCCCGGGGGTGGGAAATGAGCAGTTCTTC
CASTPGVGNEQFF
>16|TRBJ2-7|TRBV6-1|-|-
TGTGCCAGCAGTGGTAGCTTCGGCTACTACTCCTACGAGCAGTACTTC
CASSGSFGYYSYEQYF
>12|TRBJ2-7|TRBV5-5|-|TRBD1
TGTGCCAGCAGCTTGGGGACAGGCGAGCAGTACTTC
CASSLGTGEQYF
>15|TRBJ2-3|TRBV7-9|-|-
TGTGCCAGCAGCTTAGCGGGGGCAGTCACAGATACGCAGTATTTT
CASSLAGAVTDTQYF
>14|TRBJ2-7|TRBV10-3|-|TRBD1
TGTGCCATCAGTGAGTCGGGGACAGCCTACGAGCAGTACTTC
CAISESGTAYEQYF
>15|TRBJ1-3|TRBV7-9|few|TRBD1
TGTGCCAGCAGCCTACCGACAGGGACTGGAAACACCATATATTTT
CASSLPTGTGNTIYF
>15|TRBJ2-1|TRBV19|-|-
TGTGCCAGTAGTGATCCTAGCGTGAAACCAAATGAGCAGTTCTTC
CASSDPSVKPNEQFF
>14|TRBJ2-1|TRBV11-1|-|TRBD1
TGTGCCAGCAGCTTACGGGACAGTTACAATGAGCAGTTCTTC
CASSLRDSYNEQFF
>13|TRBJ2-7|TRBV6-5|-|-
TGTGCCAGCAGTTACGGGCCGCACTACGAGCAGTACTTC
CASSYGPHYEQYF
>14|TRBJ1-1|TRBV6-1|-|-
TGTGCCAGCAGTCGACAGGAGGTATACACTGAAGCTTTCTTT
CASSRQEVYTEAFF
>11|TRBJ1-2|TRBV27|-|-
TGTGCCAGCAGTCGCGGATATGGCTACACCTTC
CASSRGYGYTF
>15|TRBJ1-5|TRBV6-1|-|-
TGTGCCAGCAATGTACAGGAGCCCAGCAATCAGCCCCAGCATTTT
CASNVQEPSNQPQHF
>14|TRBJ2-1|TRBV19|-|-
TGTGCCAGTAGTATGTTACTTTTTGAGGATGAGCAGTTCTTC
CASSMLLFEDEQFF
>16|TRBJ2-1|TRBV7-3|-|TRBD2
TGTGCCAGCAGCTCGGGGGGCGAGCGGGGGCCCAATGAGCAGTTCTTC
CASSSGGERGPNEQFF
>13|TRBJ2-1|TRBV7-8|-|-
TGTGCCAGCAGCTTGCCTAGTGACAATGAGCAGTTCTTC
CASSLPSDNEQFF
>17|TRBJ2-2|TRBV4-3|-|TRBD2
TGCGCCAGCACCCGCAAGGTGGGGGGGGAAAACACCGGGGAGCTGTTTTTT
CASTRKVGGENTGELFF